This T cell receptor (beta chain) derives from a study of blood T cell repertoires in COVID-19. The V and J ends lost 0 bases and 2 bases, in that order; junction bases with no gene match: 14. Germline V gene lookup returns CDR1 LGHNA and CDR2 YNFKEQ. CDR3 length: 20 amino acids. The assay was immunoSEQ multiplex PCR, and TCRdb's table has in-frame clones only and misses some. The profile shows approximately 410,000 clones, 86% of them singletons. The chain uses TRBV4-2 and TRBJ1-2, with 11 bases lining up with TRBD1. The source of this sequence is a woman aged 30 to 39 with active or convalescent COVID-19. Sequenced input: peripheral blood. CDR3 sequence reads: CASSQDLAGTGGVHNYGYTF. The CDR3 DNA sequence: TGTGCCAGCAGCCAAGATTTGGCCGGGACAGGGGGGGTCCACAACTATGGCTACACCTTC.